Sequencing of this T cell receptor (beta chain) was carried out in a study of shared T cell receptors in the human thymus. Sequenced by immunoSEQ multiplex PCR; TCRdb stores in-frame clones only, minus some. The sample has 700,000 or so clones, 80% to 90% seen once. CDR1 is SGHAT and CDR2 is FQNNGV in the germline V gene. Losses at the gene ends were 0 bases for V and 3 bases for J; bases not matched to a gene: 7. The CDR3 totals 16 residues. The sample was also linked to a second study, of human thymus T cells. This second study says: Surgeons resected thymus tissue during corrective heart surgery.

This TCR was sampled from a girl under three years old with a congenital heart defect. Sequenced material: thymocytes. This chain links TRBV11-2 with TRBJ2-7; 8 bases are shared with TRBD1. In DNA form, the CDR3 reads TGTGCCAGCAGCTTAGATGGGACAGGACGAGACTACGAGCAGTACTTC. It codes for CASSLDGTGRDYEQYF.